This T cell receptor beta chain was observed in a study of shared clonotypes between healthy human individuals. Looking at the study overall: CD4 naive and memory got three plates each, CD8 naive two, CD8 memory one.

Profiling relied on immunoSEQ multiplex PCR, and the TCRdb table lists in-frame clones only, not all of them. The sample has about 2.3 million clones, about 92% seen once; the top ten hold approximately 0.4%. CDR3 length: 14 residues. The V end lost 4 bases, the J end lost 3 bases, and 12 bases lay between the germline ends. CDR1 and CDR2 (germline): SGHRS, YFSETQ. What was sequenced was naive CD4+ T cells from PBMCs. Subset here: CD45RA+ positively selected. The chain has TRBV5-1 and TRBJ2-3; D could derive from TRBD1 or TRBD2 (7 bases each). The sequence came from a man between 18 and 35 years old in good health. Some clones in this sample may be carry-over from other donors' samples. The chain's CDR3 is CASSQGGPTDTQYF. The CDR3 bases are TGCGCCAGCAGCCAGGGGGGGCCAACAGATACGCAGTATTTT.